Below are 11 T cell receptor beta chains sequenced from a single sample in a study of human T cells and chemical hapten exposure. MiXCR, applied by TCRdb to the RACE reads, yields one record per CDR3 protein. The sample has 380,000 or so distinct CDR3 sequences, approximately 5% seen once. Sample time point: pre-sensitization, week 0. Treatment in this sample: therapeutic diphenylcyclopropenone sensitization with weekly scalp DPC. The sample was whole blood, taken in connection with sensitization to the hapten diphenylcyclopropenone (DPC). Every receptor here comes from a woman aged 18-29 years with alopecia areata. Some clones in this sample may be carry-over from other donors' samples.

This clonotype showed up just a few times. The chain recombines TRBV7-9 with TRBJ2-3; D gene ambiguous. V lost 4 bases and J 1 base, leaving 9 bases between the germline ends. This CDR3 is built from 14 residues. Germline V gene data show CDR1 as SEHNR and CDR2 as FQNEAQ (reference sequence). In nucleotides, the CDR3 is TGTGCCAGCAGCTCACCGGAAGGCACAGATACGCAGTATTTT. It yields the protein CASSSPEGTDTQYF.

This clonotype appeared a few times. The chain is built from TRBV6-5 and TRBJ2-3; 9 bases map to TRBD2. The trim removed 2 bases at V and 0 bases at J, leaving 3 bases unmatched. Germline CDR1 and CDR2: MNHEY and SVGAGI. This CDR3 spans 16 amino acids. CDR3 in DNA: TGTGCCAGCAGTTACGCCCTAGCGGGGAGCACAGATACGCAGTATTTT. Its protein product is CASSYALAGSTDTQYF.

In its sample, this clonotype was seen many times. This chain joins TRBV10-3 and TRBJ1-5; D is perhaps TRBD1 (5 bases). The CDR3 contains 13 residues. V was cut by 5 bases and J by 5 bases, with 10 bases left in between. The V gene's germline CDR1 is ENHRY and CDR2 SYGVKD. The CDR3 sequence is CAISLQAYQPQHF. The CDR3 coding sequence is TGTGCCATCAGTCTACAGGCTTATCAGCCCCAGCATTTT.

The chain links TRBV20-1 to TRBJ1-5; TRBD1 matches 8 bases. V was pared by 6 bases and J by 3 bases, with 7 bases of the junction left unmatched. CDR1 is DFQATT and CDR2 is SNEGSKA in the germline V gene (reference sequence). The CDR3 extends over 14 amino acids. CDR3 protein: CSASQGEDNQPQHF. DNA of the CDR3: TGCAGTGCATCACAGGGGGAAGACAATCAGCCCCAGCATTTT.

In DNA form, the CDR3 reads TGTGCCAGCAGTTCCGCTGAGACAGGGATTTCACCCCTCCACTTT. It yields the protein CASSSAETGISPLHF. The chain recombines TRBV6-5 with TRBJ1-6, with 7 bases aligning to TRBD1. CDR1 and CDR2 (germline): MNHEY, SVGAGI. This CDR3 region has 15 residues. V shed 4 bases and J 9 bases; nucleotides not matched to a gene: 9.

V gene TRBV15 combines with J gene TRBJ2-7; 7 nucleotides agree with TRBD2. This CDR3 comprises 17 residues. With 0 bases clipped from V and 3 bases from J, the junction kept 11 bases outside the gene matches. The germline CDR1 and CDR2 sequences are LNHNV and YYDKDF (reference sequence). CDR3 loop: CATSRDSLVGRRYEQYF. CDR3 in DNA: TGTGCCACCAGCAGAGATTCCCTCGTCGGGAGGCGCTACGAGCAGTACTTC.

The chain joins TRBV28 to TRBJ1-1, with D perhaps TRBD1 (5 bases). V gave up 5 bases and J gave up 9 bases, with 19 bases separating them. Germline-derived CDR1 and CDR2 are MDHEN and SYDVKM. The CDR3 totals 14 residues. This CDR3 reads CASSRGAPEDKAFF. As DNA, the CDR3 is TGTGCCAGCAGTCGAGGGGCCCCGGAGGATAAAGCTTTCTTT.

This clonotype showed up many times. The genes are TRBV6-2 or TRBV6-3 and TRBJ2-7; TRBD1 might be the D (5 bases). V was pared by 6 bases and J by 0 bases, with 18 bases between. CDR3 length: 16 amino acids. Germline-derived CDR1 and CDR2 are MNHEY and SVGEGT. CDR3 in amino acids: CASRTGKTPPSYEQYF. DNA of the CDR3: TGTGCCAGCAGAACAGGAAAGACACCCCCCTCCTACGAGCAGTACTTC.

This clonotype was counted a few times. V gene TRBV3-1 combines with J gene TRBJ2-7; D is tentatively TRBD1 or TRBD2 (5 bases each). V dropped 1 base and J dropped 6 bases, with 13 bases sitting between them. The germline V gene encodes CDR1 LGHDT and CDR2 YNNKEL (reference sequence). CDR3 length: 14 amino acids. For the CDR3, the DNA is TGTGCCAGCAGCCAAGCCCGGGGCCCGAGCGAGCAGTACTTC. Protein product: CASSQARGPSEQYF.

This clonotype was counted many times. The chain joins TRBV5-1 to TRBJ2-2; D not resolved. Trimming stripped 7 bases from V and 0 bases from J, with 13 bases between. The germline gives CDR1 SGHRS, CDR2 YFSETQ. CDR3 size: 15 residues. The CDR3 nucleotides are TGCGCCAGCCCTTACAGCGTTGCGAACACCGGGGAGCTGTTTTTT. Translating gives CASPYSVANTGELFF.

V is TRBV7-2 and J is TRBJ1-1; D perhaps matches TRBD1 (5 bases). The CDR3 consists of 17 residues. Trimming cost V 6 bases and J 4 bases, with 24 bases left between them. Germline V CDR1 and CDR2: SGHTA, FQGNSA. The CDR3 region has the DNA TGTGCCAGCAGTTTAATGAATCCGGGAAACGGGGGCACTGAAGCTTTCTTT. It translates to CASSLMNPGNGGTEAFF. The full variable domain, its missing parts supplied by reference TRBV7-2 and TRBJ1-1, is GAGVSQSPSNKVTEKGKDVELRCDPISGHTALYWYRQSLGQGLEFLIYFQGNSAPDKSGLPSDRFSAERTGGSVSTLTIQRTQQEDSAVYLCASSLMNPGNGGTEAFFGQGTRLTVV.